This T cell receptor beta chain is drawn from a study of T-cell memory formation after mild COVID-19. One entry per CDR3 protein, called by TCRdb with MiXCR from the 5' RACE reads. The sample includes over 350,000 distinct CDR3 sequences, approximately 15% seen only once; the top ten take around a fifth. Germline V gene data show CDR1 as SGHVS and CDR2 as FQNEAQ. Trimming stripped 4 bases from V and 4 bases from J, with 16 bases between. This CDR3 has 15 amino acids. Specimen: PBMCs or a T cell subset sorted from them (not recorded which). The origin of this receptor is a man aged 18 to 29 who had mild COVID-19 (a few samples of this study predate the infection). Cell type and time point are not known. This chain uses TRBV7-8 with TRBJ2-5; D not certain. The CDR3 DNA reads TGTGCCAGCAGCTCCCTACTCGTCCTTGGAGAGACCCAGTACTTC. It is translated as CASSSLLVLGETQYF.